The next 29 T cell receptor beta chains were all read from a single sample in a study of T cells expressing NK-cell markers. No DNA is given; TCRdb re-called the 5' RACE reads and lists each CDR3 protein once. The table lists about 160,000 distinct CDR3 sequences. Sequences were obtained from blood T cells: a sorted CD56 or NKG2C T cell subset, CD4+ or CD8+ T cells, or bulk PBMC T cells (not recorded which). These receptors were taken from a man aged 18 to 69 in good health.

The genes are TRBV6-1 and TRBJ2-7. The CDR3 covers 15 residues. Germline V gene lookup returns CDR1 MNHNS and CDR2 SASEGT. CDR3: CASSGPRGGSYEQYF.

This chain connects TRBV7-9 to TRBJ2-3; there is no DNA to check the TCRdb D call of TRBD2. The CDR3 extends over 16 amino acids. Germline loops: CDR1 SEHNR, CDR2 FQNEAQ (reference sequence). CDR3 sequence: CASSLGLAGSTDTQYF.

The rearrangement joins TRBV7-8 to TRBJ2-6; TCRdb gives TRBD1 as the D gene, but with no DNA this cannot be confirmed. CDR3 size: 18 residues. Germline V gene data show CDR1 as SGHVS and CDR2 as FQNEAQ. The CDR3 is CASSFRGSPPSGANVLTF.

The chain couples TRBV27 to TRBJ2-7; the D call from TCRdb, TRBD1, cannot be confirmed without DNA. Germline CDR1 and CDR2: MNHEY and SMNVEV (reference sequence). The CDR3 runs to 12 residues. The CDR3 protein is CASRGQGLEQYF.

The genes are TRBV4-2 and TRBJ2-1; TCRdb designates TRBD2, a call that cannot be tested without DNA. The CDR3 totals 16 residues. Per germline, CDR1 LGHNA and CDR2 YNFKEQ. The CDR3 region is CASSQLPGLAGTEQFF.

This chain connects TRBV11-1 to TRBJ2-2; absent DNA, TCRdb's TRBD2 call cannot be checked. Germline-derived CDR1 and CDR2 are SGHAT and FQDESV (reference sequence). The CDR3 runs to 16 residues. The CDR3 sequence is CASSLEGSGNTGELFF.

The V call is TRBV20-1, the J call TRBJ1-2; TCRdb gives TRBD1 as the D gene, but with no DNA this cannot be confirmed. CDR3 length: 11 residues. Germline V lookup: CDR1 DFQATT, CDR2 SNEGSKA (reference sequence). The CDR3 protein is CSRQGNYGYTF.

The genes are TRBV30 and TRBJ2-1; the TRBD1 assignment by TCRdb is unverifiable without DNA. Germline V gives CDR1 GTSNPN, CDR2 SVGIG (reference sequence). The CDR3 spans 13 residues. CDR3 sequence: CAGNRGLSGEQFF.

The V gene is TRBV5-4, the J gene TRBJ2-2; TCRdb's D call, TRBD2, is unchecked because there is no DNA. The CDR3 totals 16 residues. Germline V lookup: CDR1 SGHNT, CDR2 YYREEE (reference sequence). CDR3 region: CASSLSSGGFTGELFF. Variable domain in full (rest from reference TRBV5-4 and TRBJ2-2): ETGVTQSPTHLIKTRGQQVTLRCSSQSGHNTVSWYQQALGQGPQFIFQYYREEENGRGNFPPRFSGLQFPNYSSELNVNALELDDSALYLCASSLSSGGFTGELFFGEGSRLTVL.

The rearrangement uses TRBV29-1 and TRBJ2-1; TCRdb gives TRBD1 as the D gene, but with no DNA this cannot be confirmed. Germline V lookup: CDR1 SQVTM, CDR2 ANQGSEA. This CDR3 comprises 14 residues. This CDR3 is CSVEDLQGAYEQFF.

CDR3: CASSQDPYRLGYLVETQYF. V usage is TRBV3-1 and J usage is TRBJ2-5. From germline, CDR1 is LGHDT and CDR2 YNNKEL (reference sequence). The CDR3 is 19 residues long.

The CDR3 sequence is CASSPGQSGANVLTF. The rearrangement uses TRBV2 and TRBJ2-6; TCRdb's D gene call, TRBD1, goes unchecked for lack of DNA. The CDR3 covers 15 residues. The germline gives CDR1 SNHLY, CDR2 FYNNEI.

The chain couples TRBV19 to TRBJ1-5; TCRdb returns TRBD1, unconfirmable since there is no DNA. The germline V gene has CDR1 LNHDA and CDR2 SQIVND (reference sequence). This CDR3 spans 15 amino acids. CDR3 loop: CASSMGRDRAQPQHF. The entire variable domain, with the rest obtained from reference TRBV19 and TRBJ1-5, is as follows: DGGITQSPKYLFRKEGQNVTLSCEQNLNHDAMYWYRQDPGQGLRLIYYSQIVNDFQKGDIAEGYSVSREKKESFPLTVTSAQKNPTAFYLCASSMGRDRAQPQHFGDGTRLSIL.

V gene TRBV15 combines with J gene TRBJ1-5; TCRdb gives TRBD1 as the D gene, but with no DNA this cannot be confirmed. The CDR3 is made up of 16 amino acids. The germline gives CDR1 LNHNV, CDR2 YYDKDF (reference sequence). The chain's CDR3 is CATSNSTGLRNQPQHF.

The chain's CDR3 is CASSGTSGYNEQFF. The chain joins TRBV9 to TRBJ2-1; without DNA, the TCRdb call of TRBD2 cannot be checked. The CDR3 is 14 residues long. CDR1 SGDLS and CDR2 YYNGEE come from the germline V gene.

This chain links TRBV28 with TRBJ2-3; without DNA, the TCRdb call of TRBD1 cannot be checked. The CDR3 contains 16 residues. Germline-derived CDR1 and CDR2 are MDHEN and SYDVKM. The CDR3 loop is CASSPRYSGARETQYF.

The chain links TRBV29-1 to TRBJ1-2; checking the TCRdb D call of TRBD1 is not possible without DNA. The CDR3 runs to 12 residues. Germline-derived CDR1 and CDR2 are SQVTM and ANQGSEA. This CDR3 is CSGETGKDGYTF.

The chain links TRBV19 to TRBJ2-2; TCRdb reports TRBD1, a call that lacks DNA to check it against. Germline V gives CDR1 LNHDA, CDR2 SQIVND (reference sequence). The CDR3 spans 16 residues. CDR3 in amino acids: CASSLVRGASTGELFF.

V and J are TRBV29-1 and TRBJ2-1; without DNA, the TCRdb call of TRBD2 cannot be checked. Germline loops: CDR1 SQVTM, CDR2 ANQGSEA. CDR3 length equals 13 residues. The CDR3 spells CSVPGGEVDEQFF.

This chain uses TRBV13 with TRBJ2-1; with no DNA, the TCRdb D assignment of TRBD1 cannot be verified. Looked up from germline, CDR1 is PRHDT and CDR2 is FYEKMQ (reference sequence). The CDR3 contains 13 residues. The CDR3 sequence: CASKSSLGGEQFF.

CDR3 in amino acids: CSARTSGGVYEQYF. The chain combines TRBV20-1 with TRBJ2-7; TCRdb indicates TRBD2, and absent DNA this call remains unverified. This CDR3 region has 14 residues. Germline assignment: CDR1 DFQATT and CDR2 SNEGSKA (reference sequence).

The V gene is TRBV5-1, the J gene TRBJ2-7; TCRdb gives TRBD1 as the D gene, but with no DNA this cannot be confirmed. This CDR3 has 15 residues. CDR1 and CDR2 from the germline V gene are SGHRS and YFSETQ. CDR3 amino acids: CASSVGTGGAYEQYF.

The rearrangement joins TRBV6-4 to TRBJ2-3; TCRdb gives TRBD1 as the D gene, but with no DNA this cannot be confirmed. CDR1 MRHNA and CDR2 SNTAGT come from the germline V gene. The CDR3 loop spans 14 amino acids. The CDR3 here is CASADRASTDTQYF.

The chain combines TRBV18 with TRBJ2-1; there is no DNA to check the TCRdb D call of TRBD1. This CDR3 is built from 14 residues. CDR1 is KGHSH, CDR2 LQKENI, per germline. The chain's CDR3 is CASSPSSTGGIPFF. Using reference TRBV18 and TRBJ2-1 for the parts outside the CDR3, the full variable domain is NAGVMQNPRHLVRRRGQEARLRCSPMKGHSHVYWYRQLPEEGLKFMVYLQKENIIDESGMPKERFSAEFPKEGPSILRIQQVVRGDSAAYFCASSPSSTGGIPFFGPGTRLTVL.

The V gene is TRBV7-8, the J gene TRBJ2-3; TCRdb reports TRBD2, a call that lacks DNA to check it against. Per the germline V gene, CDR1 is SGHVS and CDR2 is FQNEAQ. CDR3 length: 17 residues. CDR3 amino acids: CASSLGLAGGVTDTQYF.

The chain combines TRBV3-1 with TRBJ2-1; no DNA is available, so the TRBD1 call from TCRdb remains unchecked. The CDR3 consists of 17 residues. Germline CDR1 and CDR2: LGHDT and YNNKEL (reference sequence). This CDR3 is CASSQGPGQLNYNEQFF.

The rearrangement links TRBV2 to TRBJ2-1; the D call of TRBD1 rests on TCRdb alone, since no DNA is present to check it. The CDR3 consists of 16 residues. Germline V lookup: CDR1 SNHLY, CDR2 FYNNEI. CDR3: CASSEAGQGFYNEQFF.

The V and J genes are TRBV5-1 and TRBJ2-7; absent DNA, TCRdb's TRBD2 call cannot be checked. The CDR3 covers 14 residues. From germline, CDR1 is SGHRS and CDR2 YFSETQ. This CDR3 is CASSQLGLAYEQYF.

The chain recombines TRBV28 with TRBJ1-6. The CDR3 runs 14 residues. Looked up from germline, CDR1 is MDHEN and CDR2 is SYDVKM. The CDR3: CAAYKSSYNSPLHF.